The sample holds one count of the clone carrying this T cell receptor (beta chain). The source of the sample is a study of shared clonotypes between healthy human individuals. Assay: immunoSEQ multiplex PCR; the TCRdb copy retains only in-frame clones and omits some. This sample has over 950,000 clones, with about 72% found just once. From germline, CDR1 is LGHNT and CDR2 FRNRAP. Trimming removed 3 bases from V and 8 bases from J; junction bases left unmatched: 5. The CDR3 runs to 15 residues. The chain employs TRBV12-5 and TRBJ2-3, with 13 nucleotides matching TRBD2. The sequencing input was memory CD4+ T cells from PBMCs. Specified subset: CD45RA-negative fraction. The source is a man aged 18 to 30 in good health. Some clones in this sample may be carry-over from other donors' samples. The CDR3 DNA sequence: TGTGCTAGTGGTTTAACTAGCGGGAGGGCCTCTACGCAGTATTTT. It codes for CASGLTSGRASTQYF.